This entry describes one TCR beta chain. Antigen: not known. The sample belongs to a study of post-analysis software for immune sequencing data. Study outcomes and limitations: Included in a set of five TRBV segments more frequent in patients than controls were TRBV5-6, TRBV5-1 and TRBV20-1.

V shed 5 bases and J 3 bases; nucleotides not matched to a gene: 9. Germline V gives CDR1 SGHTA, CDR2 FQGNSA. The CDR3 is 15 residues long. TCR beta libraries were prepared from cDNA with unique molecular identifiers. Each CDR3 protein gets one entry after TCRdb re-called the PCR reads with MiXCR. The sample consists of about 680,000 distinct CDR3 sequences, about 60% of them appearing once. This TCR was recovered from a girl under 10 years old with multiple sclerosis. The gene calls are TRBV7-2 and TRBJ2-7, with 8 nucleotides matching TRBD1. What was sequenced was blood. The CDR3 region has the DNA TGTGCCAGCAGCCCCCAGGGGGCTGACAGCTACGAGCAGTACTTC. Translated, it gives CASSPQGADSYEQYF.